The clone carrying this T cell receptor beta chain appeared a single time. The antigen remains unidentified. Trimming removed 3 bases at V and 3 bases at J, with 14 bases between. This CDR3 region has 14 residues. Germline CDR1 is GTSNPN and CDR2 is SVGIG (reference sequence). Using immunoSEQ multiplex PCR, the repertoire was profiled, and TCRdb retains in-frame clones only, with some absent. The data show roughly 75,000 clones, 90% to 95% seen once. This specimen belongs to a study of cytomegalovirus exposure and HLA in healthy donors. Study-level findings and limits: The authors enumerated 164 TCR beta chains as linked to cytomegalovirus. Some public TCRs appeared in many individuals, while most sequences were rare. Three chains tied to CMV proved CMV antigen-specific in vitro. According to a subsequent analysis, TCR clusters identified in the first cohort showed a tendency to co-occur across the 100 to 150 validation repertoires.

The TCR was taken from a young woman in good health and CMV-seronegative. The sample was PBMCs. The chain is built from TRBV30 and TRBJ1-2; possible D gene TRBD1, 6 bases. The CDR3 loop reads CAWREGTSDYGYTF. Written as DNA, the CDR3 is TGTGCCTGGAGAGAAGGGACAAGCGACTATGGCTACACCTTC.